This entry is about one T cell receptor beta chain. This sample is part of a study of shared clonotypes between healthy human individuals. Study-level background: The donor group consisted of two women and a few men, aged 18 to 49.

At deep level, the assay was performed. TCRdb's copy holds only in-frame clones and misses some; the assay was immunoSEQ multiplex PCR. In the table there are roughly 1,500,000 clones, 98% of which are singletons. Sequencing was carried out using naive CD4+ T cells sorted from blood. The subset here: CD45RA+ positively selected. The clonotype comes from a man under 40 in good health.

CDR3 sequence (DNA): TGTGCCAGCAGTGGCTTAACAGATACGCAGTATTTT. Translating it yields CASSGLTDTQYF. This chain uses TRBV25-1 with TRBJ2-3; D remains ambiguous. Trimming cost V 4 bases and J 3 bases, with 5 bases left between them. The germline V gene has CDR1 MGHDK and CDR2 SYGVNS. CDR3 length: 12 residues.